This entry describes one TCR beta chain. The record originates from a study of blood T cell repertoires in COVID-19. Across the whole study: The cDNA or gDNA used as material had been derived from T cells, B-cell-depleted T cells, or PBMCs.

Authors' processing steps: Estimates of nucleated cell counts were drawn from the amplification of reference gene primers. Produced via immunoSEQ multiplex PCR; TCRdb's table is partial and in-frame only. Clone size and V and J calls were adopted from that table, with D and trimming inferred from the DNA. The sample shows approximately 110,000 clones, 84% of them seen only once. Germline values: CDR1 SGHTA, CDR2 FQGNSA. The CDR3 sequence is 14 residues long. V lost 3 bases and J lost 1, with 7 bases in between. The source material was peripheral blood. The clonotype was recovered from a woman aged 40 to 50 with acute or convalescent COVID-19. The chain joins TRBV7-2 to TRBJ2-1; D possibly corresponds to TRBD2 (6 bases). CDR3 DNA: TGTGCCAGCAGCTTCGGGGGATCCTACAATGAGCAGTTCTTC. It translates to CASSFGGSYNEQFF.